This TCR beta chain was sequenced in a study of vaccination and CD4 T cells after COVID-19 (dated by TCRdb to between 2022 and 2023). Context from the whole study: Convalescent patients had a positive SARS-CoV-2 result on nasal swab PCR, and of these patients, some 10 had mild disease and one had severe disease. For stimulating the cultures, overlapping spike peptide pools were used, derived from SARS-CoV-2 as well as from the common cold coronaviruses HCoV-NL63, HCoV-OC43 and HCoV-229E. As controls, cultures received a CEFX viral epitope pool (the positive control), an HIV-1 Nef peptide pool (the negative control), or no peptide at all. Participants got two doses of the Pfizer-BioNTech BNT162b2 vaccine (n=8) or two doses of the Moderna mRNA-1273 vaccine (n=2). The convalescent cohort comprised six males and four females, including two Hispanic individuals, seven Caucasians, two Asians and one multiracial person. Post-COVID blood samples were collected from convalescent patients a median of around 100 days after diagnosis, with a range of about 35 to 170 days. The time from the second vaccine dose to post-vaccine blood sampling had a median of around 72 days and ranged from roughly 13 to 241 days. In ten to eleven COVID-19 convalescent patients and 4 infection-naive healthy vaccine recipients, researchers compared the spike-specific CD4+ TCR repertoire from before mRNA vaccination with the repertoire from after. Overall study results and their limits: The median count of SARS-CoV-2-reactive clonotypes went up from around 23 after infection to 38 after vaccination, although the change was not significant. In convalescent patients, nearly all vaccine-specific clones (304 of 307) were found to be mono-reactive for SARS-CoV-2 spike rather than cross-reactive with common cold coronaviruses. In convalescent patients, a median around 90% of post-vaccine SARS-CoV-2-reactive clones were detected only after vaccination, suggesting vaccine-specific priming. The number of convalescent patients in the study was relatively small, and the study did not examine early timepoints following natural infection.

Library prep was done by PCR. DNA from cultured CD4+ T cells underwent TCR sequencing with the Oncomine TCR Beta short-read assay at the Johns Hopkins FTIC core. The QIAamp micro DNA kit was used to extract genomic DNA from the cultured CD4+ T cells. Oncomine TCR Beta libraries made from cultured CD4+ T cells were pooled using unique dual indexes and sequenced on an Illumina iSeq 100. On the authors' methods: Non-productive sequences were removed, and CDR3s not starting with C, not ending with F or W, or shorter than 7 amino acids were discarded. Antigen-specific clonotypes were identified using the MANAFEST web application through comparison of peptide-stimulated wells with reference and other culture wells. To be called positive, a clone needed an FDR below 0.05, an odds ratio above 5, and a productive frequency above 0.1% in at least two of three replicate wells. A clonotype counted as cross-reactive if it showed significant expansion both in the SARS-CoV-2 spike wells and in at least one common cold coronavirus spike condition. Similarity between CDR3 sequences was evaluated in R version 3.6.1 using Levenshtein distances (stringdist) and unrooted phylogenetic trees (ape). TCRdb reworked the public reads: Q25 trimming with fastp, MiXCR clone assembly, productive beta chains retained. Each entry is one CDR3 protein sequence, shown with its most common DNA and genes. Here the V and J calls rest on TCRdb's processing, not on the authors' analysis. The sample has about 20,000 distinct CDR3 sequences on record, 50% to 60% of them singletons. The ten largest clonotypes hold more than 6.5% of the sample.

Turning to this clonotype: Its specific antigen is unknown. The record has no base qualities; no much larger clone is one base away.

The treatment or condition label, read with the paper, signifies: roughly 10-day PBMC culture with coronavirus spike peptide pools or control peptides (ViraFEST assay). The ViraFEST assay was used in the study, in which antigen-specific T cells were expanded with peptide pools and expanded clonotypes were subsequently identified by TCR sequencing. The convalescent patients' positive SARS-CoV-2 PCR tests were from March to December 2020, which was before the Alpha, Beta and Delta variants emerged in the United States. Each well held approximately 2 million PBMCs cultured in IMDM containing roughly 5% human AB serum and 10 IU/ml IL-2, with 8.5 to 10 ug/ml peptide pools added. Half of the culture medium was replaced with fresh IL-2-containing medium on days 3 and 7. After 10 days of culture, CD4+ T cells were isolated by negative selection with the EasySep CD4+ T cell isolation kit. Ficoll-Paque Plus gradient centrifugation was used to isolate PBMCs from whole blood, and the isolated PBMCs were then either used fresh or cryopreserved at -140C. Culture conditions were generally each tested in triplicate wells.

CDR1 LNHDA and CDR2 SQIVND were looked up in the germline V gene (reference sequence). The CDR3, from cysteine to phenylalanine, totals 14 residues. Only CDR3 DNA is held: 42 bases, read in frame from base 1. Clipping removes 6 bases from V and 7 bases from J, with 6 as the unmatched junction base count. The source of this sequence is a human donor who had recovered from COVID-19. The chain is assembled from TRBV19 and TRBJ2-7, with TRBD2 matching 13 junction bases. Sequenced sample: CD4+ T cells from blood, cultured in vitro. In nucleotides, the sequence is TGTGCCAGTAGAAGGACTAGCGGGAGAGGTGAGCAGTACTTC. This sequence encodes CASRRTSGRGEQYF.